The entry below describes one T cell receptor beta chain. The antigen it recognizes is unknown. No clone much larger than this one lies a single base away; base qualities are absent. V is cut back by 2 bases and J by 4 bases, with 8 bases in the junction unmatched. The CDR3, cysteine through phenylalanine, is 17 amino acids long. Only the CDR3 portion is preserved as DNA: 51 bases, with reading frame beginning at the first base. CDR1 and CDR2 are drawn from the germline V gene (reference sequence): SEHNR, FQNEAQ. The immunoSEQ Assay, a bias-controlled multiplex PCR, was used to amplify TCRbeta CDR3 regions from genomic DNA. In the source study's methods: The number of nucleated cells in each sample was estimated from the amplification of reference gene primers within the assay. To quantify the absolute abundance of each unique TCRbeta CDR3 rearrangement, sequence reads were collapsed and filtered. Productive Simpson clonality was computed per sample as the square root of Simpson's diversity index over productive rearrangements. As stored in TCRdb, this immuneACCESS dataset retains in-frame rearrangements with V and J assigned. A fraction of the clones does not appear; measured against another copy, unresolved V genes explain less than half of the discrepancy, and the remainder lacks a known reason. That table is the source of V, J and clone size, and D and trimming were worked out from the DNA. This sample is represented by 150,000 to 200,000 clones; 75% to 90% of them were singletons. The ten largest clones add up to 3% to 3.5% of the sample.

Collaborating institutions collected whole blood in K2EDTA tubes following their own protocols. Collaborator samples were shipped for TCRbeta analysis as frozen whole blood, isolated PBMCs, or DNA extracted from either sample type. This specimen belongs to a study of blood T cell repertoires in COVID-19 (dated by TCRdb to about 2020). Concerning the study at large: The collaborator samples originated in the United States, Italy and Spain and spanned the acute and convalescent phases of COVID-19. The prospective study material was composed of cDNA or gDNA derived from T cells, B-cell-depleted T cells, or PBMCs. Deeply sampled blood TCRbeta repertoires from subjects exposed to, actively infected with, or recovered from COVID-19 were included in the dataset. The repertoires were released in a freely available public database meant as a resource for research on the immune response to SARS-CoV-2. The samples were drawn from the first 160 participants of the ongoing ImmuneRACE study and from 1,200 or so subjects provided by 6 global collaborators. A de-identified subject ID, COVID-19 status, age in years and sex were almost always included in the sample metadata. Where available, HLA class I and class II types were taken from metadata supplied by the sample provider and were not determined by assay-based typing.

Paper-wide results and their limitations: The amount of clinical and demographic metadata varied by source and participant and was provided uncurated.

The sequence derives from a human donor with acute or convalescent COVID-19. The donor label of this sample is uncertain. The chain is assembled from TRBV7-9 and TRBJ1-6, with TRBD1 identical over 7 junction bases. The sample comprised peripheral blood. CDR3 loop: CASSLTRTGNYNSPLHF. The DNA is TGTGCCAGCAGCTTAACAAGGACAGGAAATTATAATTCACCCCTCCACTTT.